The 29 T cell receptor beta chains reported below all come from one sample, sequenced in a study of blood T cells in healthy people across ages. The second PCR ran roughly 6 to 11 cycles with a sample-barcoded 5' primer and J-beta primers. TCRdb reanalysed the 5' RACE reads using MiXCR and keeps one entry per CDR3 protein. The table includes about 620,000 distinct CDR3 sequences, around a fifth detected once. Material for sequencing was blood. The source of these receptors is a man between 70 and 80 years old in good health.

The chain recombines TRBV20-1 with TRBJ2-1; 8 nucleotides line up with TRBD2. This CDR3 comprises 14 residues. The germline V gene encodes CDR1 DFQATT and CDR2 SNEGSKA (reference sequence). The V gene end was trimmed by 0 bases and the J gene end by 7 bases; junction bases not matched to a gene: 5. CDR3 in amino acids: CSARDALAGNEQFF. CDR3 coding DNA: TGCAGTGCTAGAGATGCCCTAGCGGGTAATGAGCAGTTCTTC.

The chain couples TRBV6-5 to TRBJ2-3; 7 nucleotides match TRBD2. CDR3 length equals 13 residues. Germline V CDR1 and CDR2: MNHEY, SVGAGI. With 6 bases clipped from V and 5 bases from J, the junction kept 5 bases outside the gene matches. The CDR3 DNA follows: TGTGCCAGCAGAAAAGCGGGAATAGATACGCAGTATTTT. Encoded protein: CASRKAGIDTQYF.

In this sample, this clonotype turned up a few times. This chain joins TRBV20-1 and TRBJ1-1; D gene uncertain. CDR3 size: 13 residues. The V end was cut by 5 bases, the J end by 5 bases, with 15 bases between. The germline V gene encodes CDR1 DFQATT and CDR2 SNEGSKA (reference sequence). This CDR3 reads CSARDTPKTEAFF. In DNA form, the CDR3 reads TGCAGTGCTCGCGACACTCCCAAAACTGAAGCTTTCTTT.

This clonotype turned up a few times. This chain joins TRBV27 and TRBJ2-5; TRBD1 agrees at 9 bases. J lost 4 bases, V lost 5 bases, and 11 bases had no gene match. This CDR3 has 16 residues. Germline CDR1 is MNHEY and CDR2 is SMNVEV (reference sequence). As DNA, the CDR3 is TGTGCCAGCAGTCTAGTGTTCCCGGGACAGGGAGAGACCCAGTACTTC. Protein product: CASSLVFPGQGETQYF.

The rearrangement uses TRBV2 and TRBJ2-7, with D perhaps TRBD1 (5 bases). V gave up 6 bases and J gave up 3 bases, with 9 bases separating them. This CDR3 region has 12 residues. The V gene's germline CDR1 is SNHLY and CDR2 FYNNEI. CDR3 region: CASRFDSYEQYF. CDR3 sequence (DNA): TGTGCCAGCAGATTTGACAGCTACGAGCAGTACTTC.

The CDR3 nucleotides read TGTGCCAGCAGCTTAACTAGCGGGATTAACAATGAGCAGTTCTTC. Amino acid sequence: CASSLTSGINNEQFF. This chain joins TRBV7-8 and TRBJ2-1, with TRBD2 matching 10 bases. The V gene end was trimmed by 2 bases and the J gene end by 5 bases; junction bases not matched to a gene: 3. The CDR3 is made up of 15 amino acids. Per germline, CDR1 SGHVS and CDR2 FQNEAQ.

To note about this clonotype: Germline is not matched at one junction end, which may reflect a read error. CDR3 DNA: TGTGCCAGCCCCCCGGCTGACAGGAGCTCCTACAATAAGCAGTTCTTC. Its translation: CASPPADRSSYNKQFF. V gene TRBV28 combines with J gene TRBJ2-1, with TRBD1 as a possible D gene (6 bases). The CDR3 covers 16 residues. CDR1 and CDR2 from the germline V gene are MDHEN and SYDVKM.

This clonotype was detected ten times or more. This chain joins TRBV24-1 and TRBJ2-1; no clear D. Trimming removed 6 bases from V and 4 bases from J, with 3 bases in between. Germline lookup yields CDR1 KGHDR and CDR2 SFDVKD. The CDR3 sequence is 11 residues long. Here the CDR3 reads CATSTYNEQFF. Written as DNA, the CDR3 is TGTGCCACCAGTACATACAATGAGCAGTTCTTC.

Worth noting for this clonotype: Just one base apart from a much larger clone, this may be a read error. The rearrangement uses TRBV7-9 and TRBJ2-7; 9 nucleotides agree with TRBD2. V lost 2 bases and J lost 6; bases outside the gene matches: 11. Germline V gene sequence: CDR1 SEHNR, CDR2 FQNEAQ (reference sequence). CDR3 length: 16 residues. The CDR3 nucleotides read TGTGCCAGCAGCTTAACCTTAGCGGGAGTCGGGAGCGAGCAGTACTTC. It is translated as CASSLTLAGVGSEQYF. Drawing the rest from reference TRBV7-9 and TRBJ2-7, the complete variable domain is DTGVSQNPRHKITKRGQNVTFRCDPISEHNRLYWYRQTLGQGPEFLTYFQNEAQLEKSRLLSDRFSAERPKGSFSTLEIQRTEQGDSAMYLCASSLTLAGVGSEQYFGPGTRLTVT.

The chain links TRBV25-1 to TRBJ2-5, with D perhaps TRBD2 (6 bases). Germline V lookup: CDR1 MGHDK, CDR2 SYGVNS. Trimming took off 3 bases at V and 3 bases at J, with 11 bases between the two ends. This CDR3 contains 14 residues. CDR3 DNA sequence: TGTGCCAGCAGTGACTCGCGGGGAAAAGAGACCCAGTACTTC. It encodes CASSDSRGKETQYF.

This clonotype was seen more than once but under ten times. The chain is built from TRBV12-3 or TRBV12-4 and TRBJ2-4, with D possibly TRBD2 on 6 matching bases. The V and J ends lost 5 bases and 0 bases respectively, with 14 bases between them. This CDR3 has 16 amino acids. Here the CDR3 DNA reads TGTGCCAGCAGTCCCTTAGGAGGGCTAGCCAAAAACATTCAGTACTTC. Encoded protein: CASSPLGGLAKNIQYF.

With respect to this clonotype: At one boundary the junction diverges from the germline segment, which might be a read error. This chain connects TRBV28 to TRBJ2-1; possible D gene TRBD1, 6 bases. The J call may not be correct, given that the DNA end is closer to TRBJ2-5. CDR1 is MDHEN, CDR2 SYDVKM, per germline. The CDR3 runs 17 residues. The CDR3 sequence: CASSPNPTGFGQGTQYF. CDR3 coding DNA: TGTGCCAGCAGCCCAAACCCTACAGGGTTCGGACAAGGGACCCAGTACTTC.

Written as DNA, the CDR3 is TGTGCCAGCAGCCTGGACTCCGGGACAGGGCGGACCGGGGAGCTGTTTTTT. It is translated as CASSLDSGTGRTGELFF. The chain joins TRBV7-9 to TRBJ2-2; 9 bases match TRBD1. The germline CDR1 and CDR2 sequences are SEHNR and FQNEAQ (reference sequence). The J segment lost 5 bases and the V segment lost 5 bases, leaving 12 bases of the junction unmatched. CDR3 size: 17 residues.

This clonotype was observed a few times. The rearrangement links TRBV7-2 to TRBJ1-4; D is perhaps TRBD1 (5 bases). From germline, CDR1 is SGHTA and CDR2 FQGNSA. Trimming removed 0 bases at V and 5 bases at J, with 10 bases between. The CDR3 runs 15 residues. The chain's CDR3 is CASSLAGTLNEKLFF. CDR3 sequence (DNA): TGTGCCAGCAGCTTAGCCGGGACCCTGAATGAAAAACTGTTTTTT.

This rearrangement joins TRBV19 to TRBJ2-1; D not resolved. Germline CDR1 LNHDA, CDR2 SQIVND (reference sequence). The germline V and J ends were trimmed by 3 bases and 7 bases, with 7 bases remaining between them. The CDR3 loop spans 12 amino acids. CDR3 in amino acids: CASSIPRNEQFF. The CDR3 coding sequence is TGTGCCAGTAGTATCCCCCGAAATGAGCAGTTCTTC.

DNA for the CDR3: TGTGCCAGCAGCCTAAATCTCCGGGGAAGCACAGATACGCAGTATTTT. Its protein is CASSLNLRGSTDTQYF. The chain joins TRBV7-2 to TRBJ2-3; D is possibly TRBD2 (5 bases). Germline values: CDR1 SGHTA, CDR2 FQGNSA. CDR3 length: 16 residues. The V end lost 5 bases, the J end lost 0 bases, and 15 bases lay between the germline ends.

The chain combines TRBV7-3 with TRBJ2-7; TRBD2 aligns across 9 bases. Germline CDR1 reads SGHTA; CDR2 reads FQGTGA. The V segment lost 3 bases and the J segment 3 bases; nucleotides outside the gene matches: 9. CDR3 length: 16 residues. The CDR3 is CASSFNPASGIYEQYF. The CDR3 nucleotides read TGTGCCAGCAGCTTTAACCCGGCTAGCGGGATCTACGAGCAGTACTTC.

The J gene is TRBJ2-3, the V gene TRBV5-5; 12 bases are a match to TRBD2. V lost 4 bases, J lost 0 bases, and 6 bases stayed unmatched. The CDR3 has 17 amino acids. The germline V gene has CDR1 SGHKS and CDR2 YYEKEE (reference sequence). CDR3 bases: TGTGCCAGCAGCCCGGGACTAGCGGGCCATAGCACAGATACGCAGTATTTT. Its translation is CASSPGLAGHSTDTQYF.

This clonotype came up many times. As DNA, the CDR3 is TGTGCCAGCAGTGAAGCTTCAGGGCTAGCCAAAAACATTCAGTACTTC. Its translation is CASSEASGLAKNIQYF. The chain is built from TRBV2 and TRBJ2-4; D might be TRBD1 (5 bases). Germline values: CDR1 SNHLY, CDR2 FYNNEI. The CDR3 runs to 16 residues. Trimming stripped 0 bases from V and 0 bases from J, with 9 bases between.

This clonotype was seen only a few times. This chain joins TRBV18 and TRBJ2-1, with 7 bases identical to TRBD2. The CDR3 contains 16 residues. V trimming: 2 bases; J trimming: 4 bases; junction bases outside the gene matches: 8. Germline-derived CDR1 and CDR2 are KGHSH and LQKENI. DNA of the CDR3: TGTGCCAGCTCACCAAATAGGCGGGAGCCGTACAATGAGCAGTTCTTC. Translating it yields CASSPNRREPYNEQFF.

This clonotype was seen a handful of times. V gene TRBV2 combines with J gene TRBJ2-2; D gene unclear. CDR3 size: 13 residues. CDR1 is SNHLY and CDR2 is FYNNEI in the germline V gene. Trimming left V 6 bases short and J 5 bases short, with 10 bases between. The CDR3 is CASRVGFTGELFF. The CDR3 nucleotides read TGTGCCAGCAGAGTCGGGTTTACCGGGGAGCTGTTTTTT.

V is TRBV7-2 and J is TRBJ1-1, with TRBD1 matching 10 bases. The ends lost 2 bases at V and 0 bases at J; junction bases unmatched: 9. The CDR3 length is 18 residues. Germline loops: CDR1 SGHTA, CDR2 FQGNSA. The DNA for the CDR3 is TGTGCCAGCAGCTTATATCTAAGGACAGGGGGTCTGAACACTGAAGCTTTCTTT. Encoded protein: CASSLYLRTGGLNTEAFF. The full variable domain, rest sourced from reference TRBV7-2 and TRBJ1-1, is GAGVSQSPSNKVTEKGKDVELRCDPISGHTALYWYRQSLGQGLEFLIYFQGNSAPDKSGLPSDRFSAERTGGSVSTLTIQRTQQEDSAVYLCASSLYLRTGGLNTEAFFGQGTRLTVV.

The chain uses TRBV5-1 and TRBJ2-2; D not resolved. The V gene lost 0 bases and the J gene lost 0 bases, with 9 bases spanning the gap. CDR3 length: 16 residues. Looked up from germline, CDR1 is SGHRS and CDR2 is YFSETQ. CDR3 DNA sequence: TGCGCCAGCAGCTTGGAAGGGAATCCGAACACCGGGGAGCTGTTTTTT. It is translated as CASSLEGNPNTGELFF.

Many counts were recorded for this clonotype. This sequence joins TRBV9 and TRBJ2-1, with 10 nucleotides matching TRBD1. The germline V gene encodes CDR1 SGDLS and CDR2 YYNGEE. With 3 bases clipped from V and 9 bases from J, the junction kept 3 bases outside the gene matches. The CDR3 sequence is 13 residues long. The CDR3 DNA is TGTGCCAGCAGCGAGGGGACAGGGGCTGAGCAGTTCTTC. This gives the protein CASSEGTGAEQFF. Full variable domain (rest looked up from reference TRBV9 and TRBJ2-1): DSGVTQTPKHLITATGQRVTLRCSPRSGDLSVYWYQQSLDQGLQFLIQYYNGEERAKGNILERFSAQQFPDLHSELNLSSLELGDSALYFCASSEGTGAEQFFGPGTRLTVL.

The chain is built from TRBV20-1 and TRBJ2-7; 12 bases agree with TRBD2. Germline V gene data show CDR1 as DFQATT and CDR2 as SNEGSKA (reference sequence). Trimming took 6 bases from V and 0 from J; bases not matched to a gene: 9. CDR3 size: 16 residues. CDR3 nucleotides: TGCAGTGCCCAAGGGACTAGCGGGTGGAGCTCCTACGAGCAGTACTTC. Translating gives CSAQGTSGWSSYEQYF.

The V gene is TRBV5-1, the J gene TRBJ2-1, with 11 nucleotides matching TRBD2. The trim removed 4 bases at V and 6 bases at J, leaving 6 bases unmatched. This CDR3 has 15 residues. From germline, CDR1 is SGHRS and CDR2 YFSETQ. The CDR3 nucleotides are TGCGCCAGCAGCGGAAGTGGGACTAGCGGCAATGAGCAGTTCTTC. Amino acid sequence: CASSGSGTSGNEQFF.

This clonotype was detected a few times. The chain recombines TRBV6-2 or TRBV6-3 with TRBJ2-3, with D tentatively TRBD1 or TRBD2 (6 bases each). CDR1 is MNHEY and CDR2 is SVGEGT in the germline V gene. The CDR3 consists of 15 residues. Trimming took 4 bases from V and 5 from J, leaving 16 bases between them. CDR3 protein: CASSFRTGDIDTQYF. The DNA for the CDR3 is TGTGCCAGCAGTTTCCGGACGGGGGACATAGATACGCAGTATTTT.

The CDR3 loop reads CSARRGRSGPGANVLTF. Written as DNA, the CDR3 is TGCAGTGCTAGAAGAGGGCGGAGTGGTCCCGGGGCCAACGTCCTGACTTTC. The chain joins TRBV20-1 to TRBJ2-6; D perhaps matches TRBD2 (5 bases). The germline gives CDR1 DFQATT, CDR2 SNEGSKA (reference sequence). The CDR3 contains 17 residues. Trimming removed 2 bases from V and 4 bases from J, with 18 bases in between.

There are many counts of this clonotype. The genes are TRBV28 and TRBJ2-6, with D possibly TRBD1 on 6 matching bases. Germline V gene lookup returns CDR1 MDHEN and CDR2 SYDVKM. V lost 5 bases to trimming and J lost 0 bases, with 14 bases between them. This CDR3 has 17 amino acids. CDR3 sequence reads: CASSPLGGYSGANVLTF. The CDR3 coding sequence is TGTGCCAGCAGTCCCCTAGGGGGTTACTCTGGGGCCAACGTCCTGACTTTC. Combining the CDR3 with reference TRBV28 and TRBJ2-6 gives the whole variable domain DVKVTQSSRYLVKRTGEKVFLECVQDMDHENMFWYRQDPGLGLRLIYFSYDVKMKEKGDIPEGYSVSREKKERFSLILESASTNQTSMYLCASSPLGGYSGANVLTFGAGSRLTVL.